This T cell receptor (beta chain) was captured in a study of radiotherapy plus CTLA-4 blockade in lung cancer. Overall study context: In roughly 19% of patients, objective responses were seen; 25% to 40% had disease control. Findings and limits, study-wide: After treatment with radiotherapy plus ipilimumab, TCR clones that came from the tumor expanded in blood.

This CDR3 is 16 amino acids long. In germline, CDR1 is MGHRA, CDR2 YSYEKL. V lost 0 bases and J lost 8, with 19 bases in between. TCRdb keeps only in-frame clones here, not all; method: immunoSEQ multiplex PCR. The sample carries some 90,000 clones, roughly four fifths recorded once. People whose metastatic non-small-cell lung cancer was chemo-refractory got focal radiation along with CTLA-4 blockade by ipilimumab. Remarks on this clone: What it recognizes is unknown.

This material consisted of peripheral blood, taken from a patient treated with radiotherapy plus ipilimumab. This clonotype was obtained from a human donor with non-small cell lung cancer who had stable disease on radiotherapy plus ipilimumab. This chain joins TRBV4-1 and TRBJ1-1; a possible D gene is TRBD1 (6 bases). CDR3 sequence: CASSQERPGGRLEAFF. For the CDR3, the DNA is TGCGCCAGCAGCCAAGAACGCCCGGGGGGCCGTCTAGAAGCTTTCTTT.